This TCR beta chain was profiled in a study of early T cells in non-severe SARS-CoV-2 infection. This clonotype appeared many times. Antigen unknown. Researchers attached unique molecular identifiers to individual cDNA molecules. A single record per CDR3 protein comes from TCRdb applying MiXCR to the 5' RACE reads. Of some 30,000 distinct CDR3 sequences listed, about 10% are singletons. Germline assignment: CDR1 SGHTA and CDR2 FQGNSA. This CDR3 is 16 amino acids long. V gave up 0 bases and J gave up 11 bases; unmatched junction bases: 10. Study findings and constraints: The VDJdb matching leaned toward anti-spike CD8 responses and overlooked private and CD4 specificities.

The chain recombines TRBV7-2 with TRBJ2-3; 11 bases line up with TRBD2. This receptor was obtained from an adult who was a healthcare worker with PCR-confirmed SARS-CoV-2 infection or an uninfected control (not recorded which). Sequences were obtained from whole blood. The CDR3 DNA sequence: TGTGCCAGCAGCTTAGCTAGCGGGGGGGCGGGCCCTGGGCAGTATTTT. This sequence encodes CASSLASGGAGPGQYF.